The rows below give T cell receptor beta chains drawn from one sample of a study of blood T cell repertoires in COVID-19. The protocol was immunoSEQ multiplex PCR, while the TCRdb copy is restricted to in-frame clones and leaves out a portion. This table has approximately 200,000 clones, roughly 80% appearing once. Material: peripheral blood. These receptors were obtained from a woman aged 40-49 years with COVID-19, enrolled during active disease. Both conserved end residues are part of each CDR3. D genes are given only for firm matches. Size is omitted from some rows. Given values are once, few, many or a class for expanded clones.

TRBV4-1	-	TRBD1	TRBJ1-2	TGCGCCAGCAGCCAACAGACAGGGGGACCTCCCGGCTACACCTTC	CASSQQTGGPPGYTF
TRBV10-2	-	TRBD2	TRBJ2-5	TGCGCCACCCGCCTAGCGGGGGGGGAGACCCAGTACTTC	CATRLAGGETQYF
TRBV5-1	-	TRBD1	TRBJ1-5	TGCGCCAGCAGCCCAGGGGGTGGGCAGCCCCAGCATTTT	CASSPGGGQPQHF
TRBV6-5	-	-	TRBJ2-2	TGTGCCAGCAGCCCACTACCCGGGGAGCTGTTTTTT	CASSPLPGELFF
TRBV10-3	-	-	TRBJ1-2	TGTGCCATCAGTGAGTCCGGCAGGGTTGATGGCTACACCTTC	CAISESGRVDGYTF
TRBV25-1	few	TRBD2	TRBJ2-7	TGTGCCACCGCCCGGCTAGCGGGATCTGGGGAGCAGTACTTC	CATARLAGSGEQYF
TRBV19	-	TRBD2	TRBJ2-1	TGTGCCAGTAGTGGGTACGGAGCGGGGATGGGGAATGAGCAGTTCTTC	CASSGYGAGMGNEQFF
TRBV2	once	-	TRBJ1-1	TGTGCCAGCAGTGAAGGGCCAGCTTTCTTT	CASSEGPAFF
TRBV10-3	once	TRBD1	TRBJ2-1	TGTGCCACCGAGAGGGACAGCTCCTACAATGAGCAGTTCTTC	CATERDSSYNEQFF
TRBV9	-	TRBD1	TRBJ1-1	TGTGCCAGCAGCGCCCGGGACAGGGCGACTGAAGCTTTCTTT	CASSARDRATEAFF
TRBV6-5	few	TRBD2	TRBJ2-7	TGTGCCAGCAGGTCGGGGGGGCAGCGCTCCTACGAGCAGTACTTC	CASRSGGQRSYEQYF
TRBV27	-	TRBD2	TRBJ2-7	TGTGCCAGCGGGCTAGCGGGAGGAATGTCGAGTGAGCAGTACTTC	CASGLAGGMSSEQYF
TRBV19	few	-	TRBJ2-2	TGTGCCAGTAGTATAGTGGCCGACACCGGGGAGCTGTTTTTT	CASSIVADTGELFF
TRBV5-4	-	TRBD2	TRBJ2-3	TGTGCCAGCAGCTTGGGGGGGAGAGGGAGGGCAGATACGCAGTATTTT	CASSLGGRGRADTQYF
TRBV11-2	-	TRBD2	TRBJ2-1	TGTGCCAGCAGCTTGGGACAAGCGGGGGGGCCGTATGAGCAGTTCTTC	CASSLGQAGGPYEQFF
TRBV12-5	-	-	TRBJ2-2	TGTGCTAGCCAAACGAGGTATAACACCGGGGAGCTGTTTTTT	CASQTRYNTGELFF
TRBV10-3	-	TRBD2	TRBJ2-3	TGTGCCATCAGTGAGTCGCCAATTACTAGCGGGAGGGAGATGGATACGCAGTATTTT	CAISESPITSGREMDTQYF
TRBV9	few	-	TRBJ2-2	TGTGCCAGCAGGGAGGGCCGGAACACCGGGGAGCTGTTTTTT	CASREGRNTGELFF
TRBV10-1	-	-	TRBJ2-5	TGCGCCATATTTCCGGGAGACCCCCCGGGAGAGACCCAGTACTTC	CAIFPGDPPGETQYF
TRBV6-5	-	TRBD1	TRBJ2-1	TGTGCCAGCACATGGGACAGCTCCTACAATGAGCAGTTCTTC	CASTWDSSYNEQFF
TRBV30	-	-	TRBJ1-1	TGTGCCTGGATCCCGAGTGGGGGAGGCACTGAAGCTTTCTTT	CAWIPSGGGTEAFF
TRBV5-4	-	-	TRBJ2-1	TGTGCCAGCAGTATCGGGACTCCTACTTACAATGAGCAGTTCTTC	CASSIGTPTYNEQFF
TRBV6-2/TRBV6-3	-	-	TRBJ1-1	TGTGCCAGCAGTTTCACAGGGAACACTGAAGCTTTCTTT	CASSFTGNTEAFF
TRBV6-6	-	-	TRBJ1-5	TGTGCCAGCAGATTAGACGGGGGCAATCAGCCCCAGCATTTT	CASRLDGGNQPQHF
TRBV29-1	-	-	TRBJ1-2	TGCAGCGTGCCCCTGGGGGGAGCAAACGTATATGGCTACACCTTC	CSVPLGGANVYGYTF
TRBV6-1	-	-	TRBJ2-7	TGTGCCAGCAGTGAGGTTAGGGGTGCCTACGAGCAGTACTTC	CASSEVRGAYEQYF
TRBV24-1	-	TRBD2	TRBJ2-3	TGTGCCACCAGTGATCCGGTAGCGGGGAATACGCAGTATTTT	CATSDPVAGNTQYF
TRBV11-1	-	TRBD1	TRBJ2-7	TGTGCCAGCAGCCAGGACAGGAACAACTACGAGCAGTACTTC	CASSQDRNNYEQYF
TRBV21-1	-	-	TRBJ1-2	TGTGCCAGCAGCAAAGTAGACAAATCTGGCTATGGCTACACCTTC	CASSKVDKSGYGYTF
TRBV18	once	-	TRBJ2-3	TGTGCCAGCTCTGAGGACGGAAGAAGGGGTACGCAGTATTTT	CASSEDGRRGTQYF
TRBV10-3	-	TRBD2	TRBJ2-3	TGTGCCACAACTACCGGGACTAGTATAGTCGGCACAGATACGCAGTATTTT	CATTTGTSIVGTDTQYF
TRBV30	-	-	TRBJ1-5	TGTGCCTGGAGTGTATACGGTGTGTTTAGCAATCAGCCCCAGCATTTT	CAWSVYGVFSNQPQHF
TRBV5-1	-	TRBD2	TRBJ2-1	TGCGCCAGCAGGGATACGGGGGGATACTCCTACAATGAGCAGTTCTTC	CASRDTGGYSYNEQFF
TRBV6-5	-	-	TRBJ2-7	TGTGCCATGCGAAGGTGGGGAGCCTCCGGCGAGCAGTACTTC	CAMRRWGASGEQYF
TRBV7-3	once	-	TRBJ2-3	TGTGCCAGCAGCTTAGGATCCGGGGGAAGAGATACGCAGTATTTT	CASSLGSGGRDTQYF
TRBV3-1/TRBV3-2	-	-	TRBJ2-3	TGTGCCAGCAGCTCCGATCTAGAGACAGATACGCAGTATTTT	CASSSDLETDTQYF
TRBV13	-	-	TRBJ2-3	TGTGCCAGCAAGGAGAGCACAGATACGCAGTATTTT	CASKESTDTQYF
TRBV9	-	TRBD1	TRBJ2-5	TGTGCCAGCAGCGTGGACAGGGGTCGCGGGGAGACCCAGTACTTC	CASSVDRGRGETQYF
TRBV10-2	-	TRBD2	TRBJ2-1	TGCGCCAGCAGTGGGTCCCTAGCGGGAGGGAATATCTACAATGAGCAGTTCTTC	CASSGSLAGGNIYNEQFF
TRBV19	-	TRBD1	TRBJ1-2	TGTGCCAGTAGCGATTCGGGACAGTTAAGCTATGGCTACACCTTC	CASSDSGQLSYGYTF
TRBV7-2	-	-	TRBJ2-7	TGTGCCAGCAGCTTAGCCCAGGGCTCGTTGGGAGAGCAGTACTTC	CASSLAQGSLGEQYF